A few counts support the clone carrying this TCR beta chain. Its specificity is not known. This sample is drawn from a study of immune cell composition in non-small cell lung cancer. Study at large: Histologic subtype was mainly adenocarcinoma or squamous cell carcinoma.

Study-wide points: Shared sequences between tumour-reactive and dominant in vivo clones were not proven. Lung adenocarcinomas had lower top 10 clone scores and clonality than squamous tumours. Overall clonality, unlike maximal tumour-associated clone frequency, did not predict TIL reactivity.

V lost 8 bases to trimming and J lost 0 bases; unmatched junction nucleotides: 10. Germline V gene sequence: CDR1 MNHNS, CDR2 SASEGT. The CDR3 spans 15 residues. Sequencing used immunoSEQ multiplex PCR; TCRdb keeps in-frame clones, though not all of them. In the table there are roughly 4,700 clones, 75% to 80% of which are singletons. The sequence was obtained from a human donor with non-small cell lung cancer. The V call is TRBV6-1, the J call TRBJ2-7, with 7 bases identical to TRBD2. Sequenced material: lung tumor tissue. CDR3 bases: TGTGCCAGCTACCGCCCGGCTAGCGGCTCCTACGAGCAGTACTTC. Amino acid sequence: CASYRPASGSYEQYF.